The source of this TCR beta chain is a study of beta chain features in type 1 diabetes. The study, taken as a whole, reports: In patients and controls equally, PCR might favor templates that are shorter. Type 1 diabetes patients showed a moderate but significant shortening of TCRB CDR3s in all four CD4+ subsets.

Remarks on this clone: Antigen: not known.

Every isolated RNA sample was fully reverse transcribed, so sequencing captured expressed TCRB transcripts. This table comes from immunoSEQ multiplex PCR, and its TCRdb copy is limited to in-frame clones, with some not included. Seen here are about 370,000 clones, 8.5% to 10% observed once, and the top ten hold roughly 0.6%. V was trimmed by 2 bases and J by 0 bases, leaving 11 bases between them. CDR1 and CDR2 from the germline V gene are MNHNY and SVGAGI (reference sequence). The CDR3 is made up of 15 amino acids. The clonotype comes from a man aged 25-45 years with type 1 diabetes. The chain combines TRBV6-6 with TRBJ2-7; no clear D. The sequenced material came from central memory CD4+ T cells from blood. The CDR3 sequence: CASSYGPGNSYEQYF. CDR3 nucleotides: TGTGCCAGCAGTTACGGCCCTGGGAACTCCTACGAGCAGTACTTC.